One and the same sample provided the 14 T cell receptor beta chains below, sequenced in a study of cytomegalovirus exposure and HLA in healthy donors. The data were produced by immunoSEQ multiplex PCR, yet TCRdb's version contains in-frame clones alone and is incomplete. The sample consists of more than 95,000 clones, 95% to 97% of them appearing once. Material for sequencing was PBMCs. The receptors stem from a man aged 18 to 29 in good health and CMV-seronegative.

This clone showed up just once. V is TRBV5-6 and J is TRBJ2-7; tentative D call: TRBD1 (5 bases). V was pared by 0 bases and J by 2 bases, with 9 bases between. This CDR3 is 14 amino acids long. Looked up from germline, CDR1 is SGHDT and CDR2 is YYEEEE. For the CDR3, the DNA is TGTGCCAGCAGCTTGGTCCCAGGGACCTACGAGCAGTACTTC. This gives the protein CASSLVPGTYEQYF.

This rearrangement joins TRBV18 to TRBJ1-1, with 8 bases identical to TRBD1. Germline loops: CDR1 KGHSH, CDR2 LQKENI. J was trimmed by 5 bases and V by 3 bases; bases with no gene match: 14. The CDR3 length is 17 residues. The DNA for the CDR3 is TGTGCCAGCTCACCCAGGGCAGGGGGCAATGGAGTGACTGAAGCTTTCTTT. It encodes CASSPRAGGNGVTEAFF.

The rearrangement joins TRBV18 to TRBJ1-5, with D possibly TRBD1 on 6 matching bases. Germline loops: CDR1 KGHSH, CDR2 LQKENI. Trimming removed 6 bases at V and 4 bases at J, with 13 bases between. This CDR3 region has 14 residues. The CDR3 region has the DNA TGTGCCAGCTCCCCCGGGACACCAAATCAGCCCCAGCATTTT. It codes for CASSPGTPNQPQHF.

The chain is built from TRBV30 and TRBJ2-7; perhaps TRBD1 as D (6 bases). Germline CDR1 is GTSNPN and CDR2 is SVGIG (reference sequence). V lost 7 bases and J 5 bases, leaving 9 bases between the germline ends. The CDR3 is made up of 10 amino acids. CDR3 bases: TGTGCCTTCGGGACACACGAGCAGTACTTC. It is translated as CAFGTHEQYF.

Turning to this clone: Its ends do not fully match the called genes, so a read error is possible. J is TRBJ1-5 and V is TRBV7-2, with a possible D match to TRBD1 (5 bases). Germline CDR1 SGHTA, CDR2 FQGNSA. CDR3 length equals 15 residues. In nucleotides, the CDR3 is TGTGTCAGCAGCTTAGCCAGGGTGACAGATCAGCCCCAGCATTTT. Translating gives CVSSLARVTDQPQHF. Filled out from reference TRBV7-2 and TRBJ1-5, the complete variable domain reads GAGVSQSPSNKVTEKGKDVELRCDPISGHTALYWYRQSLGQGLEFLIYFQGNSAPDKSGLPSDRFSAERTGGSVSTLTIQRTQQEDSAVYLCVSSLARVTDQPQHFGDGTRLSIL.

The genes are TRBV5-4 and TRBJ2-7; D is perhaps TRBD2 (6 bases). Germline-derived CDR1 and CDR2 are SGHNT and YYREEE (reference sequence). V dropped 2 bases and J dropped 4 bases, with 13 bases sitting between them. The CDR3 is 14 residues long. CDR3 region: CASSFGPAGYEQYF. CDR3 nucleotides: TGTGCCAGCAGCTTCGGCCCCGCGGGATACGAGCAGTACTTC.

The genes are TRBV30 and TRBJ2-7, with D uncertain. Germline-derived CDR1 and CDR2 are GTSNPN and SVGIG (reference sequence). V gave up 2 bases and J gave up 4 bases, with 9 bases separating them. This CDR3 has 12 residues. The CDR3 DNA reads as TGTGCCTGGAGTTTGTCCCAGTACGAGCAGTACTTC. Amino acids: CAWSLSQYEQYF.

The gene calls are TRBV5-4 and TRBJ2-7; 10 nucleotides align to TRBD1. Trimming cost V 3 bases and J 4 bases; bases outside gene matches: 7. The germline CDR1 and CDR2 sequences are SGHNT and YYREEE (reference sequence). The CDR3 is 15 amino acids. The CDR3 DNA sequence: TGTGCCAGCAGCTCGACTGACAGGGGGCAATACGAGCAGTACTTC. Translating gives CASSSTDRGQYEQYF.

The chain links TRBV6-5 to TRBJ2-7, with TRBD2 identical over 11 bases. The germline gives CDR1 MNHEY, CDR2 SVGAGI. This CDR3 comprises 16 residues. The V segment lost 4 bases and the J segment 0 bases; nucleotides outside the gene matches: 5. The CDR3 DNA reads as TGTGCCAGCAGTTTGGGACTAGCGGTGATCTCCTACGAGCAGTACTTC. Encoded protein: CASSLGLAVISYEQYF.

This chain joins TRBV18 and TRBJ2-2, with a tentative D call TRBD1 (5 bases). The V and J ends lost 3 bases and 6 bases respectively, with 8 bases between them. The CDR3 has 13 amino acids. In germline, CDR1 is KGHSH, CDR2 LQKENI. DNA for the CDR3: TGTGCCAGCTCACCTCAGGGATCCGGGGAGCTGTTTTTT. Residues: CASSPQGSGELFF. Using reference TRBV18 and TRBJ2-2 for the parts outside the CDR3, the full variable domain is NAGVMQNPRHLVRRRGQEARLRCSPMKGHSHVYWYRQLPEEGLKFMVYLQKENIIDESGMPKERFSAEFPKEGPSILRIQQVVRGDSAAYFCASSPQGSGELFFGEGSRLTVL.

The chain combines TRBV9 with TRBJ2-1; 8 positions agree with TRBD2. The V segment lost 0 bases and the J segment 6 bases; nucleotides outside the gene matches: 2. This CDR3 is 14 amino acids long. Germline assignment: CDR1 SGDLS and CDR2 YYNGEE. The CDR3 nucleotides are TGTGCCAGCAGCGTAGAGACTAGCGTCAATGAGCAGTTCTTC. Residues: CASSVETSVNEQFF.

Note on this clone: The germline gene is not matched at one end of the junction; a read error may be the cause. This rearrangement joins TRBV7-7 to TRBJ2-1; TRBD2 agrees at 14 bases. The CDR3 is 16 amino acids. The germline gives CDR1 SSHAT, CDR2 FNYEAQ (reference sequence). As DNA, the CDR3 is TGTGCTAGCAGCGGGACTAGCGGGAGCTCCTACAATGAGCAGTTCTTC. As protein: CASSGTSGSSYNEQFF.

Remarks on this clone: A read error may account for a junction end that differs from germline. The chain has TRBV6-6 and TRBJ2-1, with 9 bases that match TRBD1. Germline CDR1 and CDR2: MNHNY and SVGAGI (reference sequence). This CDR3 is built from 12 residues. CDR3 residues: CASRPGTGGAVF. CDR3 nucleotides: TGTGCCAGCAGACCTGGTACAGGGGGCGCGGTCTTC.

The CDR3 nucleotides are TGTGCCAGCAGTTACAGGACTAGCGGGAGGGCGTTCATTCAGTACTTC. Translated: CASSYRTSGRAFIQYF. The chain recombines TRBV6-5 with TRBJ2-4; 15 bases align to TRBD2. Germline V gene sequence: CDR1 MNHEY, CDR2 SVGAGI. The trim removed 2 bases at V and 9 bases at J, leaving 5 bases unmatched. The CDR3 totals 16 residues.